The sequence of this TCR beta chain was determined in a study of early stage breast cancer tumors. Germline V lookup: CDR1 SQVTM, CDR2 ANQGSEA. Trimming at V came to 6 bases and at J to 4 bases, leaving 8 bases not matched to a gene. This CDR3 has 13 residues. Libraries were prepared by immunoSEQ multiplex PCR; TCRdb keeps only in-frame clonotypes and omits some of them. The data contain approximately 70,000 clones, around 80% of them singletons. About this clone: Its antigen is as yet unknown.

General study findings and limits: In about 85% of the 16 patients, blood comparison separated tumor from normal breast. Tumors had around 2.5-fold higher T cell density than normal breast.

This receptor was taken from a person aged 35-55 years with breast cancer. Sequenced input: blood. The rearrangement uses TRBV29-1 and TRBJ1-1, with TRBD1 matching 7 bases. Here the CDR3 DNA reads TGCAGCGTCTCGACAGGGAGCGGCACTGAAGCTTTCTTT. It translates to CSVSTGSGTEAFF.